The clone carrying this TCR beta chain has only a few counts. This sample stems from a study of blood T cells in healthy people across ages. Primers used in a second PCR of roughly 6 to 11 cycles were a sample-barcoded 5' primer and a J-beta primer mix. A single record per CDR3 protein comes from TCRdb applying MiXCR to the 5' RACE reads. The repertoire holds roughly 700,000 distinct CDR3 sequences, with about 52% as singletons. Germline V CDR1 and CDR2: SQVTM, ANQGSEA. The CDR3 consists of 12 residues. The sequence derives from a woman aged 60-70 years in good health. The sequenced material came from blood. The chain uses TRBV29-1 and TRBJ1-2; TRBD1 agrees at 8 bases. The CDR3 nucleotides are TGCAGTTATTGGACAGGGTCTGGCGGCTACACCTTC. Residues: CSYWTGSGGYTF.